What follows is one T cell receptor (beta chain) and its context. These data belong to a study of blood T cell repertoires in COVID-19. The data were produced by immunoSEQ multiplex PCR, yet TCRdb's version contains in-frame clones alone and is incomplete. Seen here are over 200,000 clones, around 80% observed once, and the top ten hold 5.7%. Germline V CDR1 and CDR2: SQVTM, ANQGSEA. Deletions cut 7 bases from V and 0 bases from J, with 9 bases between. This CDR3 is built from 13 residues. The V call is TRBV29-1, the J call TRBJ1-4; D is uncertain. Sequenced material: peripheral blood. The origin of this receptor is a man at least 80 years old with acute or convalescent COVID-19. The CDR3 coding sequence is TGCAGCGGTCGCAGTGCAACTAATGAAAAACTGTTTTTT. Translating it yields CSGRSATNEKLFF.